This T cell receptor beta chain was retrieved from a study of cytomegalovirus exposure and HLA in healthy donors. Study observations and caveats: The classifier reportedly diagnosed cytomegalovirus status with high sensitivity and specificity. It has been reported that TCR beta sequences accurately predicted the HLA-A and HLA-B alleles of most subjects. Previously analyzed data showed that most TCR beta V segments were productive at a frequency of about 87% or about 30%. Indistinguishability led to the exclusion of some V segments, TRBV6-2 and TRBV6-3 included.

Primers for the PCR totalled 60 Vbeta and 13 Jbeta. Sequencing used immunoSEQ multiplex PCR; TCRdb keeps in-frame clones, though not all of them. This table holds 95,000 to 150,000 clones, approximately 80% found once. Comments on this clone: The antigen is unknown.

Germline V gene sequence: CDR1 ENHRY, CDR2 SYGVKD. The V end was cut by 5 bases, the J end by 4 bases, with 8 bases between. The CDR3 is 12 amino acids. The chain has TRBV10-3 and TRBJ1-2; D call uncertain. The sequence came from a female donor in good health and CMV-seropositive. The sample comprised PBMCs. The CDR3 is CAISNSSYGYTF. Written as DNA, the CDR3 is TGTGCCATCAGTAACAGTTCCTATGGCTACACCTTC.